The T cell receptor beta chain under discussion was sequenced for a study of shared clonotypes between healthy human individuals. Germline CDR1 is SGHNT and CDR2 is YYREEE (reference sequence). Trimming at V came to 4 bases and at J to 6 bases, leaving 6 bases not matched to a gene. The CDR3 is 14 amino acids. The assay used deep level. Some clones are missing from TCRdb's copy, which holds only in-frame ones; the method was immunoSEQ multiplex PCR. Seen here are roughly 550,000 clones, roughly 95% observed once, and the top ten hold 0.1% to 0.11%. Naive CD8 cells lacked CD45RO, underwent positive selection for CCR7 and left out terminally differentiated effector memory CD45RA+ cells. Everyone who donated was a Caucasian adult who lived in Nashville, Tennessee.

Sequencing used naive CD8+ T cells sorted from blood. The receptor was isolated from a young woman in good health. The J gene is TRBJ1-2, the V gene TRBV5-4, with 10 positions matching TRBD1. CDR3: CASSPGTGAHGYTF. Here the CDR3 DNA reads TGTGCCAGCAGCCCCGGGACAGGGGCCCATGGCTACACCTTC.